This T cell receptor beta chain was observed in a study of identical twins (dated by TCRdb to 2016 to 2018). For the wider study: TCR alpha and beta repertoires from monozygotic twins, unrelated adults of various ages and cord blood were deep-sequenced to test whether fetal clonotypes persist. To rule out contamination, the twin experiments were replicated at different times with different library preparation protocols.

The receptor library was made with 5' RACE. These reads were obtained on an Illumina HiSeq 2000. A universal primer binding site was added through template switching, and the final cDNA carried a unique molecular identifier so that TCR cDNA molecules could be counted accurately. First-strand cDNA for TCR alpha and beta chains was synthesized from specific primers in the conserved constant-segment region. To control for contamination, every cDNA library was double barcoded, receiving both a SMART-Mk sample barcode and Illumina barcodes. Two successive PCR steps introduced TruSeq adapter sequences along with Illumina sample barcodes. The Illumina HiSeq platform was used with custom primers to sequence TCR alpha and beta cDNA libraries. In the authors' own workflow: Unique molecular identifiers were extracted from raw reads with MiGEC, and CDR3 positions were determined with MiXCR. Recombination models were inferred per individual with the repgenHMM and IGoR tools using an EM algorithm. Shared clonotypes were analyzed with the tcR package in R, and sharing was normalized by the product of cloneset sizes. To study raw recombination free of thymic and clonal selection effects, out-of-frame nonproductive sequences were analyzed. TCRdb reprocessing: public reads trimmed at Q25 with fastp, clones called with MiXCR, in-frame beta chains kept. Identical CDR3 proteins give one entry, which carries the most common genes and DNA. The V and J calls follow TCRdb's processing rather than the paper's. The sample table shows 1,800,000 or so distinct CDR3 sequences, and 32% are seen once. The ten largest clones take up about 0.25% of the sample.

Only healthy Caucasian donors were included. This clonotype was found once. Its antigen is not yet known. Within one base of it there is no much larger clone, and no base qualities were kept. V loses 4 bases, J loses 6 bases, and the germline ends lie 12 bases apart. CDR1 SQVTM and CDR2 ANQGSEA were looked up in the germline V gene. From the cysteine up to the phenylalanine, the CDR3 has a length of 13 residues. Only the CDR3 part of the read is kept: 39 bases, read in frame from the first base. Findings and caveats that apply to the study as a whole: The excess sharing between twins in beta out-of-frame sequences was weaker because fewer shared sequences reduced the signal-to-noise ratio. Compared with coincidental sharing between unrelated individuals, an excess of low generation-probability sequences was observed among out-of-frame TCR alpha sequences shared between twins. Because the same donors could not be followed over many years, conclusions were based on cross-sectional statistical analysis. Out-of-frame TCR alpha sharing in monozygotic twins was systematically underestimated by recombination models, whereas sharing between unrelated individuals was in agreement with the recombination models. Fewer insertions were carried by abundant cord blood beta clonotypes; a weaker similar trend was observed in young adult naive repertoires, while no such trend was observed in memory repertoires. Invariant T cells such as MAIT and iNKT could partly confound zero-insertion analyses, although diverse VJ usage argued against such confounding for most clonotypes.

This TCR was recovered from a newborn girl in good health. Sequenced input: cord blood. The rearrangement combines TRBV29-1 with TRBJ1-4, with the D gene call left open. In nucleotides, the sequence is TGCAGCGTTGCCCTCCGGGCTCATGAAAAACTGTTTTTT. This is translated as CSVALRAHEKLFF. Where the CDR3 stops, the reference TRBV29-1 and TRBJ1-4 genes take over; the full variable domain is SAVISQKPSRDICQRGTSLTIQCQVDSQVTMMFWYRQQPGQSLTLIATANQGSEATYESGFVIDKFPISRPNLTFSTLTVSNMSPEDSSIYLCSVALRAHEKLFFGSGTQLSVL.